This TCR beta chain emerged from a study of blood T cell repertoires in COVID-19. Study-level information: The analysed material was cDNA or gDNA that came from T cells, B-cell-depleted T cells, or PBMCs.

V lost 5 bases and J lost 0, with 11 bases in between. This CDR3 spans 14 amino acids. Looked up from germline, CDR1 is MNHEY and CDR2 is SVGAGI. Per the study methods: The authors estimated nucleated cell counts from reference gene primer amplification. Measured with immunoSEQ multiplex PCR; TCRdb has only the in-frame clones, and not every one. For V, J and clone size, that table is used; D and trimming come from the DNA. Of some 250,000 clones listed, roughly 83% were seen once; the top ten hold roughly 9.6%. This sequence joins TRBV6-5 and TRBJ2-7; a weak D match, TRBD2 (6 bases). This receptor was taken from a woman older than 75 with acute or convalescent COVID-19. Sequenced material: peripheral blood. CDR3 sequence: CASSNGLNSYEQYF. CDR3 nucleotide sequence: TGTGCCAGCAGTAATGGACTAAACTCCTACGAGCAGTACTTC.